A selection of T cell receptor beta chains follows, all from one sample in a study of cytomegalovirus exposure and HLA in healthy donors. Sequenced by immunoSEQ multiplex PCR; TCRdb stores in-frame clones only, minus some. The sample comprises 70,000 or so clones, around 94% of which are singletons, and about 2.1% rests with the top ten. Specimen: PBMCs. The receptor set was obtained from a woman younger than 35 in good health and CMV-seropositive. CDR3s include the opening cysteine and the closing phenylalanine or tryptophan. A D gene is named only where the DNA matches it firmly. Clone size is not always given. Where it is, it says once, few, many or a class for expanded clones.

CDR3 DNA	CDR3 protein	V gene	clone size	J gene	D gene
TGCAGCGGAAGCGGTCCCAGTACCTACGAGCAGTACTTC	CSGSGPSTYEQYF	TRBV29-1	-	TRBJ2-7	-
TGTGCCAGCTCACCCGGAGGGCAGGGACGGAACACTGAAGCTTTCTTT	CASSPGGQGRNTEAFF	TRBV18	-	TRBJ1-1	-
TGTGCCAGCAGCGCCAGGGGGGCCTATGGCTACACCTTC	CASSARGAYGYTF	TRBV5-8	-	TRBJ1-2	TRBD1
TGTGCCAGCAGCGGAACAGGGTTCTATGGCTACACCTTC	CASSGTGFYGYTF	TRBV9	once	TRBJ1-2	-
TGTGCCAGCAGCGCCTTGGACAGGGGGCACTACGAGCAGTACTTC	CASSALDRGHYEQYF	TRBV9	-	TRBJ2-7	TRBD1
TGTGCCAGCAGCTTAGGCAGGCTCGGGGACGAGCAGTACTTC	CASSLGRLGDEQYF	TRBV7-6	-	TRBJ2-7	-
TGTGCCAGCAGCTTAGACCCGACTGGTGCCTACGAGCAGTACTTC	CASSLDPTGAYEQYF	TRBV7-2	-	TRBJ2-7	-
TGTGCCAGCACCGAGCCGGGACAGGGGTTTGAGGAGCAGTTCTTC	CASTEPGQGFEEQFF	TRBV2	-	TRBJ2-1	TRBD1
TGTGCCAGCAGCGTGGGCGGGCTTAACAATGAGCAGTTCTTC	CASSVGGLNNEQFF	TRBV9	-	TRBJ2-1	-
TGTGCCAGCGGACAGGGGGGTAATGAGCAGTTCTTC	CASGQGGNEQFF	TRBV9	-	TRBJ2-1	TRBD1
TGTGCCAGTAGTCCCTCCGGGTGGAGCAATCAGCCCCAGCATTTT	CASSPSGWSNQPQHF	TRBV19	-	TRBJ1-5	-
TGTGCCAGCAGCCCTCGAGCGGGAGGGCGGGTTGAGCAGTTCTTC	CASSPRAGGRVEQFF	TRBV4-2	-	TRBJ2-1	TRBD2
TGCGCCAGCAGCCCCGGACAGGGGTGGAGGGAGACCCAGTACTTC	CASSPGQGWRETQYF	TRBV4-3	-	TRBJ2-5	TRBD1
TGTGCCAGCTCACCCAACAGGGGGGTGAACACTGAAGCTTTCTTT	CASSPNRGVNTEAFF	TRBV18	-	TRBJ1-1	TRBD1
TGTGCCAGCAGCTTGGACAGGGACTCTGAAGCTTTCTTT	CASSLDRDSEAFF	TRBV7-7	few	TRBJ1-1	TRBD1
TGTGCCAGTAGTATATCGGACAGACGAGATACGCAGTATTTT	CASSISDRRDTQYF	TRBV19	-	TRBJ2-3	-
TGTGCCAGCAGCGTAGCCCCACAATCCAGGGGGTGGACAGATACGCAGTATTTT	CASSVAPQSRGWTDTQYF	TRBV9	-	TRBJ2-3	TRBD1
TGCGCCAGCAGCTCCGGGGCGGGAGGGCAGAGCGAGCAGTACTTC	CASSSGAGGQSEQYF	TRBV5-1	-	TRBJ2-7	TRBD2
TGTGCCAGCAGTGAATTGACAGGTTCCCTCTACGAGCAGTACTTC	CASSELTGSLYEQYF	TRBV25-1	-	TRBJ2-7	-
TGCAGCGTTGTCGGGCTAGCGGGTGCGTACCAAGAGACCCAGTACTTC	CSVVGLAGAYQETQYF	TRBV29-1	-	TRBJ2-5	TRBD2
TGTGCCAGCTCATCGGGAGACTATGGCTACACCTTC	CASSSGDYGYTF	TRBV18	-	TRBJ1-2	-
TGTGCCACCCTGGGTAGGGGCGGGGGTCCGAATGAGCAGTTCTTC	CATLGRGGGPNEQFF	TRBV2	-	TRBJ2-1	TRBD2
TGTGCCAGCAGTGTTTCGGGAGTCGGTTACAATGAGCAGTTCTTC	CASSVSGVGYNEQFF	TRBV6-1	-	TRBJ2-1	-
TGTGCCAGCACCCGTGACGAGGGAGGACTCGAACCAGATACGCAGTATTTT	CASTRDEGGLEPDTQYF	TRBV21-1	-	TRBJ2-3	-
TGTGCCAGCAGCTTTCAAGGGGCGACGGGCAATCAGCCCCAGCATTTT	CASSFQGATGNQPQHF	TRBV21-1	-	TRBJ1-5	-
TGTGCCAGCAGCGTACTAGCGACAACCGCATACAATGAGCAGTTCTTC	CASSVLATTAYNEQFF	TRBV5-6	-	TRBJ2-1	TRBD2
TGTGCCAGTACATTGCGGGCGGAGAATGAGCAGTTCTTC	CASTLRAENEQFF	TRBV19	-	TRBJ2-1	-
TGTGCCAGCAGCTTACGGGACACCCCCCGGAGATTCCAAGAGACCCAGTACTTC	CASSLRDTPRRFQETQYF	TRBV7-9	-	TRBJ2-5	-
TGTGCCAGCAGCAAAAGGGAGGGGGAGGGCTGGGGCTACACCTTC	CASSKREGEGWGYTF	TRBV21-1	-	TRBJ1-2	-
TGTGCCATTGCGGCCGGGACAGGGGGGTACGAGCAGTACTTC	CAIAAGTGGYEQYF	TRBV6-1	-	TRBJ2-7	TRBD1
TGTGCCAGCTCACCAGAGCGAGGGCGGTCTCCCTATGGCTACACCTTC	CASSPERGRSPYGYTF	TRBV18	-	TRBJ1-2	-
TGTGCCAGCAGCGTAGGACAGGGGCAGAGCTACGAGCAGTACTTC	CASSVGQGQSYEQYF	TRBV9	once	TRBJ2-7	TRBD1
TGTGCCAGCAGTGAAGTGTGGGGGCGGACAGGGGCGAACACTGAAGCTTTCTTT	CASSEVWGRTGANTEAFF	TRBV6-1	-	TRBJ1-1	TRBD1
TGCGCCAGCAGCCAAGGAACGGACAGCCAAGAGACCCAGTACTTC	CASSQGTDSQETQYF	TRBV4-3	-	TRBJ2-5	-
TGTGCCAGCAGTCCCCGGGACAAAAGCGTCTATGGCTACACCTTC	CASSPRDKSVYGYTF	TRBV2	-	TRBJ1-2	-
TGTGCCAGCAGCCGCCGAGGACTAGCGGTTCGTTGTGAGCAGTTCTTC	CASSRRGLAVRCEQFF	TRBV7-8	-	TRBJ2-1	TRBD2
TGTGCCAGCAGCCCCGGACAGGGGGACATGGAGACCCAGTACTTC	CASSPGQGDMETQYF	TRBV28	once	TRBJ2-5	TRBD1
TGCAGCGTTCGACGGGGTGTGGGTCCTGACTATGGCTACACCTTC	CSVRRGVGPDYGYTF	TRBV29-1	-	TRBJ1-2	-
TGTGCCAGCAGCGCCTCCGGGACTAGCGGGGGAGATACGCAGTATTTT	CASSASGTSGGDTQYF	TRBV7-9	-	TRBJ2-3	TRBD2
TGTGCCAGCAGCTACCGGACTAGCGGGAGCGGCGAGCAGTACTTC	CASSYRTSGSGEQYF	TRBV7-8	-	TRBJ2-7	TRBD2
TGTGCCAGCAGCGGGAGCTCCTACGAGCAGTACTTC	CASSGSSYEQYF	TRBV9	-	TRBJ2-7	-
TGTGCCAGCAGCTACGTCGGCGGGGAGCTGTTTTTT	CASSYVGGELFF	TRBV7-6	-	TRBJ2-2	-
TGTGCCAGCAGCTTAGCAGGCCAGGGGAGTGGAAACACCATATATTTT	CASSLAGQGSGNTIYF	TRBV7-9	-	TRBJ1-3	-
TGTGCCTGGAGTACGGTGGGCAATCAGCCCCAGCATTTT	CAWSTVGNQPQHF	TRBV30	-	TRBJ1-5	-
TGTGCCAGCAGTCCTCGGACAGGGAACACTGAAGCTTTCTTT	CASSPRTGNTEAFF	TRBV6-4	-	TRBJ1-1	TRBD1
TGTGCCAGCAGCGGGACTAGCGCGGGAAATGAGCAGTTCTTC	CASSGTSAGNEQFF	TRBV6-5	-	TRBJ2-1	TRBD2
TGCGCCAGCAGGAGTGACTCCCCGGAGCTGTTTTTT	CASRSDSPELFF	TRBV5-1	-	TRBJ2-2	-
TGTGCCAGCACAGTAGCGGACTCCTACGAGCAGTACTTC	CASTVADSYEQYF	TRBV2	-	TRBJ2-7	-
TGTGCCAGCAGCTTAGCGCTAAACGGAGGGACCCAGTACTTC	CASSLALNGGTQYF	TRBV7-8	-	TRBJ2-5	-
TGTGCCAGCAGCTTAGAACCGGTCTTGCAGTTCTTC	CASSLEPVLQFF	TRBV7-2	-	TRBJ2-1	-
TGTGCCAGTCAACCGATGACAGGGGGCTCCTATAATTCACCCCTCCACTTT	CASQPMTGGSYNSPLHF	TRBV19	-	TRBJ1-6	TRBD1
TGTGCCAGCAGCCTAGGACAGGGGGCGCAGACTGAAGCTTTCTTT	CASSLGQGAQTEAFF	TRBV11-2	-	TRBJ1-1	TRBD1
TGTGCCAGCACCCCGGGGAGGGAGGGCCAAAATGAGCAGTTCTTC	CASTPGREGQNEQFF	TRBV13	once	TRBJ2-1	TRBD2
TGTGCCAGCAGCGAGCGCCCCACTAGCGGGAGATACAATGAGCAGTTCTTC	CASSERPTSGRYNEQFF	TRBV2	-	TRBJ2-1	TRBD2